Each of the 15 T cell receptor beta chains below was sequenced from the same sample in a study of shared clonotypes between healthy human individuals. Sequencing used immunoSEQ multiplex PCR; TCRdb keeps in-frame clones, though not all of them. The table records 950,000 to 1,100,000 clones, about 75% of them present only once. Sample: memory CD4+ T cells sorted from blood. The subset: CD45RA-negative fraction. These receptor sequences come from a man younger than 30 in good health.

The genes are TRBV6-5 and TRBJ2-3; tentatively, D is TRBD1 or TRBD2 (5 bases each). CDR3 length: 13 residues. Germline loops: CDR1 MNHEY, CDR2 SVGAGI. The germline V and J ends were trimmed by 7 bases and 6 bases, with 14 bases remaining between them. CDR3 in amino acids: CASTAPGADTQYF. The CDR3 nucleotides are TGTGCCAGCACCGCCCCCGGGGCCGATACGCAGTATTTT.

The chain joins TRBV13 to TRBJ2-5, with 11 bases lining up with TRBD1. V gave up 5 bases and J gave up 5 bases; unmatched junction bases: 10. Looked up from germline, CDR1 is PRHDT and CDR2 is FYEKMQ (reference sequence). The CDR3 length is 16 residues. The CDR3 spells CASSNSRTGGSETQYF. DNA for the CDR3: TGTGCCAGCAGCAACTCCCGGACAGGGGGCTCTGAGACCCAGTACTTC.

The J gene is TRBJ1-1, the V gene TRBV6-1; D is possibly TRBD1 (6 bases). Trimming took off 0 bases at V and 14 bases at J, with 16 bases between the two ends. The germline gives CDR1 MNHNS, CDR2 SASEGT. This CDR3 region has 13 residues. CDR3 DNA: TGTGCCAGCAGTGAAGCTACAAACACAGGGCCCTTCTTT. This gives the protein CASSEATNTGPFF.

V usage is TRBV10-1 and J usage is TRBJ2-7; perhaps D is TRBD1 or TRBD2 (5 bases each). Per germline, CDR1 WNHNN and CDR2 SYGVQD (reference sequence). V lost 4 bases and J lost 3, with 13 bases in between. The CDR3 has 14 amino acids. The CDR3 coding sequence is TGCGCCAGCAGTGTATCCCGAGGGGACTACGAGCAGTACTTC. Residues: CASSVSRGDYEQYF.

This clone was observed a few times. The chain joins TRBV4-2 to TRBJ2-1, with 8 bases identical to TRBD2. The CDR3 contains 16 residues. CDR1 is LGHNA, CDR2 YNFKEQ, per germline. Losses at the gene ends were 0 bases for V and 4 bases for J; bases not matched to a gene: 5. The DNA of the CDR3 is TGTGCCAGCAGCCAAGATGAGCGGGGGAATTACAATGAGCAGTTCTTC. This codes for CASSQDERGNYNEQFF.

This chain uses TRBV10-3 with TRBJ2-3; D unclear. V was shortened by 3 bases and J by 1 base, with 8 bases between the two germline ends. This CDR3 contains 14 residues. Looked up from germline, CDR1 is ENHRY and CDR2 is SYGVKD. For the CDR3, the DNA is TGTGCCATCAGTGACCTACTTGGCACAGATACGCAGTATTTT. Its protein is CAISDLLGTDTQYF.

The DNA for the CDR3 is TGCGCCAGCAGCGCCATCTCAGGGACTCTTAACACCGGGGAGCTGTTTTTT. Protein: CASSAISGTLNTGELFF. The chain carries TRBV5-1 and TRBJ2-2, with D tentatively TRBD2 (6 bases). This CDR3 is built from 17 residues. Per the germline V gene, CDR1 is SGHRS and CDR2 is YFSETQ. Trimming left V 4 bases short and J 2 bases short, with 18 bases between.

This sequence joins TRBV7-2 and TRBJ2-1; 7 nucleotides match TRBD1. This CDR3 spans 15 amino acids. The germline V gene encodes CDR1 SGHTA and CDR2 FQGNSA. Trimming cost V 2 bases and J 4 bases; bases outside gene matches: 5. CDR3 sequence reads: CASSLSYRGYNEQFF. As DNA, the CDR3 is TGTGCCAGCAGCTTAAGCTACAGGGGTTACAATGAGCAGTTCTTC. Full variable domain (outside the CDR3, taken from reference TRBV7-2 and TRBJ2-1): GAGVSQSPSNKVTEKGKDVELRCDPISGHTALYWYRQSLGQGLEFLIYFQGNSAPDKSGLPSDRFSAERTGGSVSTLTIQRTQQEDSAVYLCASSLSYRGYNEQFFGPGTRLTVL.

Note on this clone: This CDR3 is also generated by other DNA sequences in the sample. The chain has TRBV2 and TRBJ1-1; TRBD1 matches at 7 bases. V lost 7 bases, J lost 2 bases, and 4 bases stayed unmatched. The germline gives CDR1 SNHLY, CDR2 FYNNEI. This CDR3 is 13 amino acids long. The CDR3 here is CASIWTGNTEAFF. CDR3 DNA sequence: TGTGCCAGCATTTGGACAGGTAACACTGAAGCTTTCTTT.

The gene calls are TRBV18 and TRBJ2-5, with 7 bases lining up with TRBD2. The CDR3 loop spans 13 amino acids. The germline V gene encodes CDR1 KGHSH and CDR2 LQKENI. V gave up 3 bases and J gave up 9 bases; unmatched junction bases: 7. CDR3 in amino acids: CASSPAREGSQYF. CDR3 nucleotides: TGTGCCAGCTCACCGGCCAGGGAGGGATCCCAGTACTTC.

This chain connects TRBV6-6 to TRBJ1-6; no reliable D call. The CDR3 is made up of 16 amino acids. Germline CDR1 and CDR2: MNHNY and SVGAGI (reference sequence). The CDR3 coding sequence is TGTGCTACCACCCCGGGAAGGGCCTACGATAATTCACCCCTCCACTTT. Translating gives CATTPGRAYDNSPLHF.

In its sample, this clone was seen a few times. CDR3 sequence: CASSEDDRDPSYEQYF. DNA of the CDR3: TGTGCCAGCAGTGAAGACGACAGGGACCCCTCCTACGAGCAGTACTTC. V and J are TRBV6-4 and TRBJ2-7; TRBD1 agrees at 7 bases. The germline V gene encodes CDR1 MRHNA and CDR2 SNTAGT. The CDR3 has 16 residues. Trimming at V came to 3 bases and at J to 0 bases, leaving 8 bases not matched to a gene.

This clone occurred once. V is TRBV19 and J is TRBJ1-2; D may be TRBD1 (6 bases). The germline V gene encodes CDR1 LNHDA and CDR2 SQIVND (reference sequence). The ends were cut back, 6 bases at V and 4 bases at J, with 15 bases in the middle. This CDR3 region has 14 residues. CDR3 DNA: TGTGCCAGTAGAAACTCAGGGGTGAGCTATGGCTACACCTTC. Translation: CASRNSGVSYGYTF.

J is TRBJ2-7 and V is TRBV18; D perhaps matches TRBD2 (6 bases). V lost 3 bases to trimming and J lost 3 bases, with 15 bases between them. Germline CDR1 reads KGHSH; CDR2 reads LQKENI. CDR3 length: 15 amino acids. CDR3 loop: CASSPGLALHYEQYF. The CDR3 DNA is TGTGCCAGCTCACCCGGTCTAGCGCTCCACTACGAGCAGTACTTC.

The rearrangement links TRBV4-3 to TRBJ2-1; TRBD1 agrees at 11 bases. CDR1 LGHNA and CDR2 YSLEER come from the germline V gene. The J segment lost 10 bases and the V segment lost 1 base, leaving 9 bases of the junction unmatched. The CDR3 extends over 16 amino acids. The DNA for the CDR3 is TGCGCCAGCAGCCAAGGAGGGACAGGGGGGTCAGGCGAGCAGTTCTTC. Residues: CASSQGGTGGSGEQFF.